This T cell receptor beta chain derives from a study of Graves' ophthalmopathy and Graves' hyperthyroidism. Those donors who had ophthalmopathy presented with moderate-to-severe activity, a CAS of ≥3, a NOSPECS of ≥4 and a duration under 3 months. Amplification of the TCR beta CDR3 regions used RNA transcripts (as template). Following a first-round RT-PCR that used HTBI primers, a second-round multiplex PCR was carried out. TCRdb re-derived calls from the multiplex PCR reads in MiXCR, one entry per CDR3 protein. This sample carries around 600,000 distinct CDR3 sequences, under 50% of them seen once, and the ten largest clones take 3% to 4%. This clonotype was counted a single time. This clonotype was obtained from an adult man with Graves' ophthalmopathy. Sequencing used peripheral blood.

The chain's CDR3 is CASSQEASGFVSYEQYF. The CDR3 region has the DNA TGTGCCAGCAGCCAAGAAGCTAGCGGTTTCGTCTCCTACGAGCAGTACTTC. The chain links TRBV16 to TRBJ2-7; 7 bases are shared with TRBD2. CDR1 and CDR2 (germline): KGHSY, FQNENV. V gave up 2 bases and J gave up 0 bases; unmatched junction bases: 10. CDR3 length equals 17 residues.